This entry features one T cell receptor beta chain sequence. Its antigen remains unidentified. These data originate in a study of Ad26.COV2.S vaccination and SARS-CoV-2 variants. Study-level points and caveats: The placebo group had lower spike-specific TCR breadth than the vaccine recipients did. Vaccinees reportedly had broad spike-specific CD8+ and CD4+ T cell responses.

This table comes from immunoSEQ multiplex PCR, and its TCRdb copy is limited to in-frame clones, with some not included. The sample has around 420,000 clones, more than 75% seen once; the top ten hold about 3.5%. Described treatment: about 20 received Ad26.COV2.S at low or high dose, single or two shots; a few received placebo; per-sample allocation not given. Sampling was done on day 63 after the first vaccine or placebo injection. This CDR3 is built from 14 residues. V was trimmed by 6 bases and J by 5 bases, leaving 14 bases between them. In germline, CDR1 is MRHNA, CDR2 SNTAGT. This rearrangement joins TRBV6-4 to TRBJ2-1; D remains ambiguous. This clonotype originated in a person between 18 and 59 years old who received the Ad26.COV2.S COVID-19 vaccine or a placebo. The material sequenced was peripheral blood, taken in a trial of Ad26.COV2.S vaccine versus placebo. CDR3 in DNA: TGTGCCAGCAGCGAGGAGTTAGAGAACAATGAGCAGTTCTTC. Translated: CASSEELENNEQFF.